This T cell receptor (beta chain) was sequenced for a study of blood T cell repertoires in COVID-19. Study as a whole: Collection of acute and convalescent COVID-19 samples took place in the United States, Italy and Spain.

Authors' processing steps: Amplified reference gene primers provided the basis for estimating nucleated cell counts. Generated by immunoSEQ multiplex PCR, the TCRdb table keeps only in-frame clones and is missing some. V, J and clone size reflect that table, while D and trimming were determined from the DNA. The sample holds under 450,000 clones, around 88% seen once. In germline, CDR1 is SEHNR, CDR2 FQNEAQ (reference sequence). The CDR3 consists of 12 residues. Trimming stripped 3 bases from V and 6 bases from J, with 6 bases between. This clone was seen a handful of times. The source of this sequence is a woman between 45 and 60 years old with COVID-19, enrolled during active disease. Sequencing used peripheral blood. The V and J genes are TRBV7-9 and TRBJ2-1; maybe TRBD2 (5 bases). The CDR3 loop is CASSLGSNEQFF. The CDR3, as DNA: TGTGCCAGCAGCTTGGGGAGCAATGAGCAGTTCTTC.